This TCR beta chain was sequenced during a study of T cell responses to AZD1222 COVID-19 vaccine. Study outcomes and limitations: After two AZD1222 doses, spike-specific TCR breadth and depth rose versus day 0. Mapped onto spike, vaccine-associated CD4 TCRs spanned it and were dominant at 160-218 and 743-854. Researchers took repertoire samples only after the peak T cell response had come. It should be noted that donors were predominantly white British and more often female, and clonal diversity was possibly underestimated.

Profiled with immunoSEQ multiplex PCR; TCRdb holds only in-frame clones, not every one. This sample yields over 150,000 clones, of which 90% are seen a single time; about 1.6% belongs to the top ten. Looked up from germline, CDR1 is MGHRA and CDR2 is YSYEKL. V shed 1 base and J shed 1 base, with 10 bases lying between them. The CDR3 is 16 amino acids. Concerning this clone itself: Its target is not known.

The J gene is TRBJ2-2, the V gene TRBV4-1; D unclear. The sample consisted of peripheral blood, taken on day 0 of AZD1222 vaccination. This receptor was taken from an adult in good health. In DNA form, the CDR3 reads TGCGCCAGCAGCCAAGGTTGGGCAGAGAACACCGGGGAGCTGTTTTTT. Residues: CASSQGWAENTGELFF.